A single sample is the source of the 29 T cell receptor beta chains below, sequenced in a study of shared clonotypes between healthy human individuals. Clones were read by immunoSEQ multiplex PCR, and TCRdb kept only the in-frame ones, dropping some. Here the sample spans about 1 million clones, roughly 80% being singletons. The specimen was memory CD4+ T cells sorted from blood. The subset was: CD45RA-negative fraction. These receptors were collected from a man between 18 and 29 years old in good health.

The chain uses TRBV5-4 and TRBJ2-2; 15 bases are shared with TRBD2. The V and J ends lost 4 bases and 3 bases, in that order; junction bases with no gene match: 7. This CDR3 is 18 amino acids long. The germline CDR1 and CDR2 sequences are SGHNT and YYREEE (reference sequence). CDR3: CASSKRTSGRGDTGELFF. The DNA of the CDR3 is TGTGCCAGCAGCAAACGGACTAGCGGGAGGGGGGACACCGGGGAGCTGTTTTTT.

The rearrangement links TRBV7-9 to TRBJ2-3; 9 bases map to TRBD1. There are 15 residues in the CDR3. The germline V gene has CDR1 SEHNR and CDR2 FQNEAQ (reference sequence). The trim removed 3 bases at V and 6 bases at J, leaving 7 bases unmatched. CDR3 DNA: TGTGCCAGCAGCTTCCCAGGGACAGGGTCGGATACGCAGTATTTT. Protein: CASSFPGTGSDTQYF.

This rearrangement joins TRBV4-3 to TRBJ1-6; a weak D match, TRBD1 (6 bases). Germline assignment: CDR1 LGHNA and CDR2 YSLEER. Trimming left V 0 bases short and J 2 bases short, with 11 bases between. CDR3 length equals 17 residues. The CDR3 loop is CASSQERGGTYNSPLHF. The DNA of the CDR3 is TGCGCCAGCAGCCAAGAGAGAGGGGGGACCTATAATTCACCCCTCCACTTT.

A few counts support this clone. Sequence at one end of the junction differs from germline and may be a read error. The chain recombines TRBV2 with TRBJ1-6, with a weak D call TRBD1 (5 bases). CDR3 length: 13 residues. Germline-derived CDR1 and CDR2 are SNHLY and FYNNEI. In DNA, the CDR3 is TGTGCCAGCGGTGAGACAGAGACAGCACCCCTCCACTTT. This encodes CASGETETAPLHF.

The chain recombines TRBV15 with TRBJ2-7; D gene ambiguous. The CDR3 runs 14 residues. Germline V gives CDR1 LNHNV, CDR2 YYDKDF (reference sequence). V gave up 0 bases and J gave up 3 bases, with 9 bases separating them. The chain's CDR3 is CATSRDVGGYEQYF. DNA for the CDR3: TGTGCCACCAGCAGAGATGTAGGCGGCTACGAGCAGTACTTC.

The CDR3 DNA reads TGTGCCAGCAGCTTGATAGGGACAGGGGCCTACAATGAGCAGTTCTTC. Translation: CASSLIGTGAYNEQFF. This chain joins TRBV5-4 and TRBJ2-1; the match to TRBD1 covers 10 bases. Germline values: CDR1 SGHNT, CDR2 YYREEE (reference sequence). This CDR3 is built from 16 residues. V trimming: 1 base; J trimming: 2 bases; junction bases outside the gene matches: 3.

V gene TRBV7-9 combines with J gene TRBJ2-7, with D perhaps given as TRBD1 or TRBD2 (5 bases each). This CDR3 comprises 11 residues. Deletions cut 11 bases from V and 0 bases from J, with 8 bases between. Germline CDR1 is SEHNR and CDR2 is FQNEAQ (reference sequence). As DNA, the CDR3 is TGTGCCGCAGGGACCTCCTACGAGCAGTACTTC. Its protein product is CAAGTSYEQYF.

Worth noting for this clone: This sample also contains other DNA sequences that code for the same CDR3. The CDR3 loop is CASSLAVRTDTQYF. CDR3 nucleotide sequence: TGTGCCAGCAGCTTAGCGGTAAGGACAGATACGCAGTATTTT. This sequence joins TRBV11-1 and TRBJ2-3; D remains unclear. V lost 0 bases to trimming and J lost 3 bases, with 7 bases between them. This CDR3 is built from 14 residues. Germline CDR1 and CDR2: SGHAT and FQDESV (reference sequence).

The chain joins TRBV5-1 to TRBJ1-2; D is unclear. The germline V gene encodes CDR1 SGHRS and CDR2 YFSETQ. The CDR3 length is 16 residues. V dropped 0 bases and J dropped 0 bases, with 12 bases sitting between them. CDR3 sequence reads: CASSLAVGNSNYGYTF. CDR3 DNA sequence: TGCGCCAGCAGCTTGGCCGTGGGGAATTCTAACTATGGCTACACCTTC.

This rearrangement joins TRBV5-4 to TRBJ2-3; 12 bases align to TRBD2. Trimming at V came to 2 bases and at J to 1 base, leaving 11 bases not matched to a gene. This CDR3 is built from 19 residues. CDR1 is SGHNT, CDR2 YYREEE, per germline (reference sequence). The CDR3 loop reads CASSLEVGRLAGGTDTQYF. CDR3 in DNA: TGTGCCAGCAGCTTAGAAGTAGGCCGACTAGCGGGGGGCACAGATACGCAGTATTTT.

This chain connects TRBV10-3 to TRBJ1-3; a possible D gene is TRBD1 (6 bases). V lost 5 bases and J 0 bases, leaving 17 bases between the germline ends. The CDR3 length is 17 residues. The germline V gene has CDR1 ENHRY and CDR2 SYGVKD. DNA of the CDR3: TGTGCCATCAGTAGGGGCGTAGGACAGACCTCTGGAAACACCATATATTTT. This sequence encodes CAISRGVGQTSGNTIYF.

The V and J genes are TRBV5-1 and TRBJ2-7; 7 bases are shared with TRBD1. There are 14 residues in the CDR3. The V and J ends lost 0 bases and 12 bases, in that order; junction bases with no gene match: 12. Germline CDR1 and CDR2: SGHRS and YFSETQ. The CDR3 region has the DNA TGCGCCAGCAGCTTGGATTCTCGAGGGACAGTACCGTACTTC. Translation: CASSLDSRGTVPYF. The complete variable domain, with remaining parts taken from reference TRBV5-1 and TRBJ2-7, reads KAGVTQTPRYLIKTRGQQVTLSCSPISGHRSVSWYQQTPGQGLQFLFEYFSETQRNKGNFPGRFSGRQFSNSRSEMNVSTLELGDSALYLCASSLDSRGTVPYFGPGTRLTVT.

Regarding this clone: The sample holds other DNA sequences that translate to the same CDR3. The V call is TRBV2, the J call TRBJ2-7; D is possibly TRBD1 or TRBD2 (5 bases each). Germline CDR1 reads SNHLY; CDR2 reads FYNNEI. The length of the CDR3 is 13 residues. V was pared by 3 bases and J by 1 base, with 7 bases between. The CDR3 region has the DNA TGTGCCAGCAGTGATGGGGGTTCCTACGAGCAGTACTTC. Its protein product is CASSDGGSYEQYF.

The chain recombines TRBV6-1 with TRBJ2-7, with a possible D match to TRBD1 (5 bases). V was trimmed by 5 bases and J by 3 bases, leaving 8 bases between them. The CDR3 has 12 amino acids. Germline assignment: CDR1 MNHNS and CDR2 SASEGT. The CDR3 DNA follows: TGTGCCAGCAGTTCAGGGTTCTACGAGCAGTACTTC. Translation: CASSSGFYEQYF.

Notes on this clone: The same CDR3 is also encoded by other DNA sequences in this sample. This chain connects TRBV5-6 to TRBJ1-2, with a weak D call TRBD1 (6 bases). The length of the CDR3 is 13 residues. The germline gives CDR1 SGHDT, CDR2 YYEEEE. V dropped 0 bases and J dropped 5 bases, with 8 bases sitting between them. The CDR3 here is CASSLEGGYGYTF. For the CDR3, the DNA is TGTGCCAGCAGCTTGGAAGGGGGTTATGGCTACACCTTC.

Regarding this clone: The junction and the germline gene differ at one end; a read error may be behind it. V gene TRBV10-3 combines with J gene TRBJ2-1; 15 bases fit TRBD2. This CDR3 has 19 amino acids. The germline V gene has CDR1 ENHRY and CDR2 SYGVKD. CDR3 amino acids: CAISEPPGLAGGPSNAQFF. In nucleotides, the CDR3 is TGTGCCATCAGTGAGCCTCCGGGACTAGCGGGGGGTCCCTCCAATGCGCAGTTCTTC.

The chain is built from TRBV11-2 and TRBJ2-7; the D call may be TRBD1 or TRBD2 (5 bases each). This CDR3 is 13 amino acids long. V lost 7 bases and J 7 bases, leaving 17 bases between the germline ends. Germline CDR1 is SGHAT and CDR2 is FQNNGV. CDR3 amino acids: CASTGTTPGEQYF. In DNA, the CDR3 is TGTGCCAGCACGGGGACCACTCCCGGGGAGCAGTACTTC.

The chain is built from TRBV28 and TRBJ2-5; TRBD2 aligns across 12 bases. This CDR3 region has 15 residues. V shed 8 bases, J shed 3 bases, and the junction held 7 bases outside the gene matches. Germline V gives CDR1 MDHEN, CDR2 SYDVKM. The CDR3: CASATTSGSEETQYF. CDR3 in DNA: TGTGCCAGCGCTACGACTAGCGGGAGTGAAGAGACCCAGTACTTC.

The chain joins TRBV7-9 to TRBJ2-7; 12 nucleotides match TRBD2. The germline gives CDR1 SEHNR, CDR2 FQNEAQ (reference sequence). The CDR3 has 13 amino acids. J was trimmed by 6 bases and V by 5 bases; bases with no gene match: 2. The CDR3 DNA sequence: TGTGCCAGCAGCGCTAGCGGGAGGGGCGAGCAGTACTTC. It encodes CASSASGRGEQYF. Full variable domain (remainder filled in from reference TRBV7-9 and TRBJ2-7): DTGVSQNPRHKITKRGQNVTFRCDPISEHNRLYWYRQTLGQGPEFLTYFQNEAQLEKSRLLSDRFSAERPKGSFSTLEIQRTEQGDSAMYLCASSASGRGEQYFGPGTRLTVT.

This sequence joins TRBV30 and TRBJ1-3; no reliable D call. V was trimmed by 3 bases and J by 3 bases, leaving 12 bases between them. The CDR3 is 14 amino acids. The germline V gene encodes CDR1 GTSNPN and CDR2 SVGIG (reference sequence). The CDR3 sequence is CAWRGRGGGNTIYF. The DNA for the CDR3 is TGTGCCTGGAGGGGCCGCGGTGGTGGAAACACCATATATTTT.

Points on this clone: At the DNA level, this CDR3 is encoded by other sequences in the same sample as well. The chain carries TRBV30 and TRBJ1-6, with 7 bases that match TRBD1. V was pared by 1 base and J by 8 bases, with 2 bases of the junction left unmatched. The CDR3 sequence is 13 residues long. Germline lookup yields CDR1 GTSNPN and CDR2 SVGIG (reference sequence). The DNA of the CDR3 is TGTGCCTGGAGTGCTGACAGGGATTCACCCCTCCACTTT. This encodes CAWSADRDSPLHF.

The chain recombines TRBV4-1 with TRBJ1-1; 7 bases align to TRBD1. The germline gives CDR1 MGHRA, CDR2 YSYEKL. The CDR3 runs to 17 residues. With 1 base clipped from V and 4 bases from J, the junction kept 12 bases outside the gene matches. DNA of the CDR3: TGCGCCAGCAGCCAAGCATGGGACAGTCAGAGGGTCACTGAAGCTTTCTTT. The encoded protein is CASSQAWDSQRVTEAFF.

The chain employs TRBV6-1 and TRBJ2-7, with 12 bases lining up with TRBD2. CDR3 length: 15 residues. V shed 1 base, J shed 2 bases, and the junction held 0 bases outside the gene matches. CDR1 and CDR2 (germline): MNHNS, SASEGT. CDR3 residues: CASSEGLAGAYEQYF. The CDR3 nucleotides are TGTGCCAGCAGTGAAGGACTAGCGGGGGCCTACGAGCAGTACTTC.

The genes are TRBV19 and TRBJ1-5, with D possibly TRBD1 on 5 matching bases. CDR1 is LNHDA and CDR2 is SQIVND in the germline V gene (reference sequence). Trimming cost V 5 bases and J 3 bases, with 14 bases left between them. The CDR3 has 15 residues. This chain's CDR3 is CASSFPGTDNQPQHF. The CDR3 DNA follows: TGTGCCAGTAGTTTCCCCGGGACCGACAATCAGCCCCAGCATTTT.

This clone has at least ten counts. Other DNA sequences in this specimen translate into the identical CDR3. The CDR3, as DNA: TGCGCCAGCAGTGAGGGCGGCGAGCAGTACTTC. This translates into CASSEGGEQYF. The gene calls are TRBV10-2 and TRBJ2-7; no definite D call. Germline CDR1 reads WSHSY; CDR2 reads SAAADI. This CDR3 is 11 amino acids long. With 2 bases removed from V and 6 bases from J, the gap between germline ends came to 5 bases.

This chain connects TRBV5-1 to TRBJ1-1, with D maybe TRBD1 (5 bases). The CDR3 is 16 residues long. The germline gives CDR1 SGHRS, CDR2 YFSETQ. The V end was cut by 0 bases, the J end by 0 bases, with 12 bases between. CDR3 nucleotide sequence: TGCGCCAGCAGCTTGGGGGGCGGCCCGATGAACACTGAAGCTTTCTTT. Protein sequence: CASSLGGGPMNTEAFF.

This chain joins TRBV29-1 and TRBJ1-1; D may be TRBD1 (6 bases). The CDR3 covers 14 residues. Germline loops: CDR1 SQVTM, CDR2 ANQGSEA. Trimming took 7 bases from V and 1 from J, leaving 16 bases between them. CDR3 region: CSAKGGGPNTEAFF. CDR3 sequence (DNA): TGCAGCGCTAAAGGCGGGGGGCCGAACACTGAAGCTTTCTTT. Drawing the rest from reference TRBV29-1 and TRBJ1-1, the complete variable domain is SAVISQKPSRDICQRGTSLTIQCQVDSQVTMMFWYRQQPGQSLTLIATANQGSEATYESGFVIDKFPISRPNLTFSTLTVSNMSPEDSSIYLCSAKGGGPNTEAFFGQGTRLTVV.

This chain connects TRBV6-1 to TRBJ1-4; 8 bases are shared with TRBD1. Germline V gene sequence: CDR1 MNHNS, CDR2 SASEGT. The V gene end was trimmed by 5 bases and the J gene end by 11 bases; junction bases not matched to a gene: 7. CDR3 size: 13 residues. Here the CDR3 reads CASSPGQAVKLFF. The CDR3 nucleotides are TGTGCCAGCAGTCCGGGACAGGCGGTGAAACTGTTTTTT.

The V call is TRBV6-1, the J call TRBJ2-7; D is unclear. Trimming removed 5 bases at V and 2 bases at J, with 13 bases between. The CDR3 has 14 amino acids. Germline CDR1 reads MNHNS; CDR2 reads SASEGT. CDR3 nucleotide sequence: TGTGCCAGCAGTTTGTGGGGATTGACCTACGAGCAGTACTTC. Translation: CASSLWGLTYEQYF.